Each of the 23 T cell receptor beta chains below was sequenced from the same sample in a study of identical twins. TCRdb recomputed calls from the 5' RACE reads with MiXCR, one row per CDR3 protein. This table has about 790,000 distinct CDR3 sequences, roughly 18% appearing once. The data also belong to a second study, concerning T cells expressing NK-cell markers.

The sequenced sample consisted of PBMCs. These receptors came from a woman between 18 and 30 years old in good health.

The chain uses TRBV7-6 and TRBJ2-7; D might be TRBD2 (6 bases). The CDR3 spans 14 residues. V shed 0 bases and J shed 2 bases, with 8 bases lying between them. Germline-derived CDR1 and CDR2 are SGHVS and FNYEAQ. The CDR3 reads CASSLALAPYEQYF. The CDR3, as DNA: TGTGCCAGCAGCTTAGCTCTAGCGCCCTACGAGCAGTACTTC. The full variable domain, its missing parts supplied by reference TRBV7-6 and TRBJ2-7, is GAGVSQSPRYKVTKRGQDVALRCDPISGHVSLYWYRQALGQGPEFLTYFNYEAQQDKSGLPNDRFSAERPEGSISTLTIQRTEQRDSAMYRCASSLALAPYEQYFGPGTRLTVT.

This clonotype was detected a few times. Here the CDR3 DNA reads TGTGCCAGCAGGGGCGGGGGCCCCGGGGATACGCAGTATTTT. This sequence encodes CASRGGGPGDTQYF. The gene calls are TRBV7-9 and TRBJ2-3; possible D gene TRBD2, 7 bases. The CDR3 is made up of 14 amino acids. Germline V lookup: CDR1 SEHNR, CDR2 FQNEAQ (reference sequence). V shed 6 bases and J shed 6 bases, with 16 bases lying between them.

This clonotype was found a few times. The chain joins TRBV20-1 to TRBJ2-1; D remains ambiguous. CDR1 and CDR2 from the germline V gene are DFQATT and SNEGSKA (reference sequence). The CDR3 covers 11 residues. V was cut by 5 bases and J by 3 bases, with 5 bases left in between. The CDR3 protein is CSASNYNEQFF. The CDR3, as DNA: TGCAGTGCTTCTAACTACAATGAGCAGTTCTTC.

The gene calls are TRBV24-1 and TRBJ2-1; TRBD2 matches 15 bases. This CDR3 has 17 amino acids. The V gene end was trimmed by 3 bases and the J gene end by 7 bases; junction bases not matched to a gene: 6. Germline V gene sequence: CDR1 KGHDR, CDR2 SFDVKD. CDR3 in amino acids: CATSDRTSGGAGNEQFF. DNA for the CDR3: TGTGCCACCAGTGATCGGACTAGCGGGGGGGCAGGAAATGAGCAGTTCTTC.

This clonotype was seen a few times. The J gene is TRBJ2-1, the V gene TRBV27, with TRBD1 identical over 8 bases. The trim removed 6 bases at V and 10 bases at J, leaving 8 bases unmatched. CDR3 length equals 13 residues. Germline CDR1 reads MNHEY; CDR2 reads SMNVEV (reference sequence). Here the CDR3 reads CASSGRGRGEQFF. In DNA form, the CDR3 reads TGTGCCAGCAGCGGCAGGGGGCGCGGGGAGCAGTTCTTC.

This clonotype has just a few counts. The V call is TRBV12-3 or TRBV12-4, the J call TRBJ1-1; no definite D call. CDR3 length equals 14 residues. V was pared by 3 bases and J by 5 bases, with 13 bases between. The CDR3 protein is CASSFGHLTTEAFF. For the CDR3, the DNA is TGTGCCAGCAGTTTTGGTCATTTGACGACTGAAGCTTTCTTT.

This clonotype occurred a few times. This chain connects TRBV5-1 to TRBJ1-1, with D maybe TRBD1 (5 bases). The CDR3 is 15 amino acids. V dropped 4 bases and J dropped 0 bases, with 13 bases sitting between them. Germline lookup yields CDR1 SGHRS and CDR2 YFSETQ. The CDR3: CASSAETDLNTEAFF. In nucleotides, the CDR3 is TGCGCCAGCAGCGCCGAGACAGACTTGAACACTGAAGCTTTCTTT.

This sequence joins TRBV10-3 and TRBJ2-7, with 8 bases matching TRBD1. CDR1 is ENHRY, CDR2 SYGVKD, per germline. The CDR3 runs to 15 residues. With V trimmed by 6 bases and J by 6 bases, 13 bases remained unmatched. The CDR3 sequence is CAISQGADELGEQYF. As DNA, the CDR3 is TGTGCCATCAGCCAGGGGGCTGACGAGCTTGGCGAGCAGTACTTC.

The J gene is TRBJ2-3, the V gene TRBV11-2; no clear D. Germline V lookup: CDR1 SGHAT, CDR2 FQNNGV. CDR3 length: 15 amino acids. V was shortened by 5 bases and J by 4 bases, with 16 bases between the two germline ends. CDR3 DNA: TGTGCCAGCAGCCAAGGTGCGGCCAGAGCAGATACGCAGTATTTT. It encodes CASSQGAARADTQYF.

The rearrangement uses TRBV3-1 and TRBJ1-6; D is undetermined. The CDR3 extends over 13 amino acids. CDR1 is LGHDT and CDR2 is YNNKEL in the germline V gene (reference sequence). Trimming shortened V by 3 bases and J by 10 bases, and 10 bases separated the two germline ends. The CDR3 protein is CASSQPGDSPLHF. The CDR3 DNA reads as TGTGCCAGCAGCCAGCCTGGCGACTCACCCCTCCACTTT.

This clonotype was seen a handful of times. The chain links TRBV20-1 to TRBJ2-1, with D hard to call. The CDR3 runs 9 residues. Looked up from germline, CDR1 is DFQATT and CDR2 is SNEGSKA (reference sequence). V dropped 7 bases and J dropped 5 bases, with 3 bases sitting between them. The CDR3 loop is CSVNNEQFF. CDR3 sequence (DNA): TGCAGTGTAAACAATGAGCAGTTCTTC.

This clonotype has only a few counts. The chain carries TRBV5-1 and TRBJ2-3; D possibly corresponds to TRBD1 (6 bases). In germline, CDR1 is SGHRS, CDR2 YFSETQ. The CDR3 totals 15 residues. Trimming stripped 4 bases from V and 4 bases from J, with 16 bases between. The DNA of the CDR3 is TGCGCCAGCAGCCCTCCGAGACAGGAGGCAGATACGCAGTATTTT. Translating it yields CASSPPRQEADTQYF.

The chain combines TRBV4-3 with TRBJ2-3, with 8 bases that match TRBD2. Germline V gene lookup returns CDR1 LGHNA and CDR2 YSLEER. This CDR3 region has 19 residues. The J segment lost 0 bases and the V segment lost 2 bases, leaving 13 bases of the junction unmatched. The CDR3: CASSQYTGSSSGSTDTQYF. As DNA, the CDR3 is TGCGCCAGCAGCCAATACACGGGGAGTTCTAGCGGGAGCACAGATACGCAGTATTTT.

Points on this clonotype: Possible read error: a much larger clone is one base away. This chain links TRBV7-2 with TRBJ2-7; 7 nucleotides agree with TRBD2. The V gene's germline CDR1 is SGHTA and CDR2 FQGNSA. CDR3 length equals 14 residues. The V and J ends lost 5 bases and 0 bases, in that order; junction bases with no gene match: 4. CDR3 sequence reads: CASSPGTTSYEQYF. The CDR3 DNA follows: TGTGCCAGCAGCCCCGGGACTACCTCCTACGAGCAGTACTTC.

V and J are TRBV9 and TRBJ1-3; D may be TRBD1 (6 bases). Germline V CDR1 and CDR2: SGDLS, YYNGEE. Trimming stripped 3 bases from V and 3 bases from J, with 16 bases between. This CDR3 spans 16 amino acids. Written as DNA, the CDR3 is TGTGCCAGCAGCGCCCAAGGGGGTGATCTTGGAAACACCATATATTTT. It is translated as CASSAQGGDLGNTIYF.

This clonotype was recorded many times. The chain is built from TRBV12-3 or TRBV12-4 and TRBJ2-1; a weak D match, TRBD2 (6 bases). The V end lost 6 bases, the J end lost 7 bases, and 10 bases lay between the germline ends. The CDR3 covers 12 residues. For the CDR3, the DNA is TGTGCCAGCAGCTTACTAGCTAATGAGCAGTTCTTC. Its translation is CASSLLANEQFF.

V is TRBV12-3 or TRBV12-4 and J is TRBJ2-7, with a possible D match to TRBD2 (6 bases). Trimming cost V 5 bases and J 5 bases, with 25 bases left between them. The CDR3 length is 17 residues. CDR3 DNA: TGTGCCAGCAGTCCTCCCCTCCTAGCGCGGGGCCTCCACGAGCAGTACTTC. This translates into CASSPPLLARGLHEQYF.

This chain connects TRBV6-2 or TRBV6-3 to TRBJ2-1; 12 nucleotides match TRBD2. This CDR3 is 19 amino acids long. Germline lookup yields CDR1 MNHEY and CDR2 SVGEGT. V shed 2 bases and J 5 bases; nucleotides not matched to a gene: 13. The CDR3 loop reads CASSYMPSGRAGPNNEQFF. The CDR3 DNA reads as TGTGCCAGCAGTTACATGCCTAGCGGGAGGGCCGGCCCAAACAATGAGCAGTTCTTC.

This clonotype was detected a few times. The chain combines TRBV7-2 with TRBJ2-3, with D maybe TRBD2 (6 bases). V was clipped by 1 base and J by 6 bases, with 8 bases between them. The CDR3 has 13 amino acids. From germline, CDR1 is SGHTA and CDR2 FQGNSA. CDR3 loop: CASSLVGRDTQYF. The CDR3 coding sequence is TGTGCCAGCAGCTTAGTGGGGAGGGATACGCAGTATTTT.

This chain links TRBV29-1 with TRBJ1-5; D remains ambiguous. The CDR3 runs to 12 residues. Trimming shortened V by 5 bases and J by 6 bases, and 11 bases separated the two germline ends. Germline CDR1 SQVTM, CDR2 ANQGSEA. CDR3: CSVLEGGQPQHF. CDR3 bases: TGCAGCGTTTTGGAGGGTGGTCAGCCCCAGCATTTT.

The chain couples TRBV5-5 to TRBJ2-7; 12 bases match TRBD2. Germline lookup yields CDR1 SGHKS and CDR2 YYEKEE (reference sequence). J was trimmed by 7 bases and V by 2 bases; bases with no gene match: 4. CDR3 size: 14 residues. CDR3 sequence: CASSFGLAGMEQYF. CDR3 in DNA: TGTGCCAGCAGCTTCGGACTAGCGGGAATGGAGCAGTACTTC.

The table lists this clonotype with a few counts. The chain recombines TRBV14 with TRBJ2-3; 9 bases align to TRBD2. The CDR3 consists of 18 residues. Germline V CDR1 and CDR2: SGHDN, FVKESK. The V and J ends lost 4 bases and 6 bases, in that order; junction bases with no gene match: 17. The CDR3 protein is CASSPALAGVLVSDTQYF. The CDR3 nucleotides read TGTGCCAGCAGCCCTGCCTTAGCGGGAGTCTTAGTTTCGGATACGCAGTATTTT.

This rearrangement joins TRBV10-3 to TRBJ1-5, with 7 bases lining up with TRBD1. This CDR3 comprises 14 residues. In germline, CDR1 is ENHRY, CDR2 SYGVKD. V lost 5 bases to trimming and J lost 5 bases; unmatched junction nucleotides: 6. Written as DNA, the CDR3 is TGTGCCATCAGTTCTACCACAGGGGATCAGCCCCAGCATTTT. Translation: CAISSTTGDQPQHF.